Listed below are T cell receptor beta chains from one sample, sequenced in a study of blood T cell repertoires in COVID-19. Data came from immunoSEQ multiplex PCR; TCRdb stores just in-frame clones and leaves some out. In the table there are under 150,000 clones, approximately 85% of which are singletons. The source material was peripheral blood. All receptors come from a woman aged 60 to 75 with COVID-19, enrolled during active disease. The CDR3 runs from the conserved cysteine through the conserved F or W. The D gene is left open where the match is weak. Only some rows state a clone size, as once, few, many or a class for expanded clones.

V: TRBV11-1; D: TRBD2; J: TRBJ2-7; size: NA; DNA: TGTGCCAGCAGCTCCCGGGGGGGGCCCGCTCATGGGGAGCAGTACTTC; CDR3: CASSSRGGPAHGEQYF
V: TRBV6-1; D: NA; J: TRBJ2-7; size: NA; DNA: TGTGCCAGCAGTGAAGTGGTCAGGAACTACGAGCAGTACTTC; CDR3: CASSEVVRNYEQYF
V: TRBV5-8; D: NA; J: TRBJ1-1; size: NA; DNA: TGTGCCAGCAGCATCCGGGTGGTGAACACTGAAGCTTTCTTT; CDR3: CASSIRVVNTEAFF
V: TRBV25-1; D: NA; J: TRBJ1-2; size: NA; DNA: TGTGCCAGCAGTGACTCCTTCGGGACATCCTATGGCTACACCTTC; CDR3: CASSDSFGTSYGYTF
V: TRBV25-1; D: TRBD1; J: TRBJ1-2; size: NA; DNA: TGTGCCAGCAGTGGATACCAGGGGGATCCGGGCTACACCTTC; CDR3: CASSGYQGDPGYTF
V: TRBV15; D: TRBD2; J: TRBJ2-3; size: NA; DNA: TGTGCCACCAGCAGAGATTTGGGGGGGGTCACAGATACGCAGTATTTT; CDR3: CATSRDLGGVTDTQYF
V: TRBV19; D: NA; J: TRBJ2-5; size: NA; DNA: TGTGCCAGTAGTATGACTAGAAAGGTCCAAGAGACCCAGTACTTC; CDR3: CASSMTRKVQETQYF
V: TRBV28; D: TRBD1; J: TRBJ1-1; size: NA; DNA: TGTGCCAGCAGTTTATGGGGACAGGGGGCTGCCGCTTTCTTT; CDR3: CASSLWGQGAAAFF
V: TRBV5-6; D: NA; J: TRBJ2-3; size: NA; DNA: TGTGCCAGCAGCTTGGTGGGGGCAGTAAATACGCAGTATTTT; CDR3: CASSLVGAVNTQYF
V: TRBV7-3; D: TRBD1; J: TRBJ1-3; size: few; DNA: TGTGCCAGCAGCTCGGGACAGGGGGCTGGAAACACCATATATTTT; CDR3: CASSSGQGAGNTIYF
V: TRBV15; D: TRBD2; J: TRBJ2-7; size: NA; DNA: TGTGCCACCAGCATTCGGAGCGGGGTCGAGCAGTACTTC; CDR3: CATSIRSGVEQYF
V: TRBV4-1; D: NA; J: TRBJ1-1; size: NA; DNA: TGCGCCAGCAGCCAAGCCATACTCGAGGGAGACACTGAAGCTTTCTTT; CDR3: CASSQAILEGDTEAFF
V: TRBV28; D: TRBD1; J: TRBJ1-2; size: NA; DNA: TGTGCCAGCAGCCGCGGACAGGTCTATGGCTACACCTTC; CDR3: CASSRGQVYGYTF
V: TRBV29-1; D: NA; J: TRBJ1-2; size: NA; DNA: TGCAGCGTTAGATTTCACGTGGGGGGAACCTATGGCTACACCTTC; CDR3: CSVRFHVGGTYGYTF
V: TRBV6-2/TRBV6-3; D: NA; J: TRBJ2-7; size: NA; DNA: TGTGCCAGCAGTTCCCGGACAGACTCCTACGAGCAGTACTTC; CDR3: CASSSRTDSYEQYF
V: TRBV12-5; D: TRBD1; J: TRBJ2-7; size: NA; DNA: TGTGCTAGTGGTTTGGGACAGGGGACGATCCACGAGCAGTACTTC; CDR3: CASGLGQGTIHEQYF
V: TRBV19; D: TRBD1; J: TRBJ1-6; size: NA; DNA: TGTGCCAGTAGTAAAGCGACAGGGCCGAGCTCCTATAATTCACCCCTCCACTTT; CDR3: CASSKATGPSSYNSPLHF
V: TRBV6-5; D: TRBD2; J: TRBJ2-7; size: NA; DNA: TGTGCCAGCAGTTCAAATAGCGGGGGGGTCTACGAGCAGTACTTC; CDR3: CASSSNSGGVYEQYF
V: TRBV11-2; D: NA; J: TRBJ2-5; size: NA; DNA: TGTGCCAGCAGCTTCGGGGGACCCCAAGAGACCCAGTACTTC; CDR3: CASSFGGPQETQYF
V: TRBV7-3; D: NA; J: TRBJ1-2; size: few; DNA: TGTGCCAGCAGCAGCGACCTGGATGATGGCTACACCTTC; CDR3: CASSSDLDDGYTF
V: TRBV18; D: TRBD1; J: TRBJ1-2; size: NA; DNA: TGTGCCAGCTCAGCAGACAGGGATGGCTACACCTTC; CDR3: CASSADRDGYTF
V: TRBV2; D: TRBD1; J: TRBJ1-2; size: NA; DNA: TGTGCCAGCCTACAGGGGGCGCTGAACTATGGCTACACCTTC; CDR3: CASLQGALNYGYTF
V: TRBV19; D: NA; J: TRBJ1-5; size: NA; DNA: TGTGCCAGTAGTATAGATAAGGGGGAAAACGATCAGCCCCAGCATTTT; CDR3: CASSIDKGENDQPQHF
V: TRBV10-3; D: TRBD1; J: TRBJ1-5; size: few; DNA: TGTGCCATGGGACAGGATGGTAATCAGCCCCAGCATTTT; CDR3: CAMGQDGNQPQHF
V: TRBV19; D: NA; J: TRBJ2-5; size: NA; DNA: TGTGCCAGTACCCCAGGGGGCGGGGGACGTCACCAAGAGACCCAGTACTTC; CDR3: CASTPGGGGRHQETQYF
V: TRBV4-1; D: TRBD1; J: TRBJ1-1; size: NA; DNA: TGCGCCAGCAAAAGAACGACAGGGGGCGCGGCTGCGACCGCTGAAGCTTTCTTT; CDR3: CASKRTTGGAAATAEAFF
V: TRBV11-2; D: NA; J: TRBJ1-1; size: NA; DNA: TGTGCCAGCAGCTTGCTTGCCCTACGGACAGTGAACACTGAAGCTTTCTTT; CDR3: CASSLLALRTVNTEAFF
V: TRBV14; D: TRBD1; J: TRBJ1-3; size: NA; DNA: TGTGCCAGCAGCCCTGGGACAGCTGGAAACACCATATATTTT; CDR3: CASSPGTAGNTIYF
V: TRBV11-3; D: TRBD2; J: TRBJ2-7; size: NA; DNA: TGTGCCAGCAGCTTAGGAGGGACTAGCGGTTACGAGCAGTACTTC; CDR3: CASSLGGTSGYEQYF
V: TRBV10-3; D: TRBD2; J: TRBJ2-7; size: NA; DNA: TGTGCCATCAGTGGACAAGCGGGGAGATACGAGCAGTACTTC; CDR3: CAISGQAGRYEQYF
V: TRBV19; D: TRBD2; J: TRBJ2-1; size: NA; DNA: TGTGCCAGTAGTAGGCGGGGGGCGGGGAATGAGCAGTTCTTC; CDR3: CASSRRGAGNEQFF
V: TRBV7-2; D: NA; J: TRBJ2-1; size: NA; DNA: TGTGCCAGCAGCTTAGCGGGGGCCGACTACAATGAGCAGTTCTTC; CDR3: CASSLAGADYNEQFF
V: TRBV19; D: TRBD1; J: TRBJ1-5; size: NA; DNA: TGTGCCAGTAGTCCAGGACAGGGTCTAAGCAATCAGCCCCAGCATTTT; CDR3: CASSPGQGLSNQPQHF
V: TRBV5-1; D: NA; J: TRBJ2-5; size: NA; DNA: TGCGCCAGCAGCTCACAGACCGGGATCCAAGAGACCCAGTACTTC; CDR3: CASSSQTGIQETQYF
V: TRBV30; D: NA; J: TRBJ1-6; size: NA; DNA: TGTGCCTGGAGTGATTATCGGGGCTATAATTCACCCCTCCACTTT; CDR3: CAWSDYRGYNSPLHF
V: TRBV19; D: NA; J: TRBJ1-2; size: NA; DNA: TGTGCCAGTAGCCCGACAGCTAACTATGGCTACACCTTC; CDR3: CASSPTANYGYTF
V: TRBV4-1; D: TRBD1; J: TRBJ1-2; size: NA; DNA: TGCGCCAGCAGCCCCCCGGACAGGGGGCAAGGCTACACCTTC; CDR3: CASSPPDRGQGYTF
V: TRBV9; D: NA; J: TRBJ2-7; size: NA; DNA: TGTGCCAGCAGCGTAGGAGGGTTGAACTCCTACGAGCAGTACTTC; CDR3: CASSVGGLNSYEQYF
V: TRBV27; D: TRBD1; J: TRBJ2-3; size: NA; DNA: TGTGCCAGCAGCAAACAGGGGATTAGCACAGATACGCAGTATTTT; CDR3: CASSKQGISTDTQYF
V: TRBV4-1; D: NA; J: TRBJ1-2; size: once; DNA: TGCGCCAGCAGCCAAGATAGCGGAGGGCACGGCTACACCTTC; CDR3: CASSQDSGGHGYTF
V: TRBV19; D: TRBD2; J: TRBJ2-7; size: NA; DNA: TGTGCCAGTAGATCCCGTGCGGGGGCCTACGAGCAGTACTTC; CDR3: CASRSRAGAYEQYF
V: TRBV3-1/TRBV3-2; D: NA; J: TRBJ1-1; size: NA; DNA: TGTGCCAGCAGCCCCAGCGTTGCGAACACTGAAGCTTTCTTT; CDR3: CASSPSVANTEAFF
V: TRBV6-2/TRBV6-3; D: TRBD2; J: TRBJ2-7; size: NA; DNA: TGTGCCAGCAGTTCCCAGGGACTACAATACGAGCAGTACTTC; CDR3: CASSSQGLQYEQYF
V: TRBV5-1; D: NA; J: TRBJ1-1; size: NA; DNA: TGCGCCAGCAGCTTGGCCAGGGAGGCCACTGAAGCTTTCTTT; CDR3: CASSLAREATEAFF
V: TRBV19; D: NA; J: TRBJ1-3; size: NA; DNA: TGTGCCAGTAGTATATGGGGCCTGTTCGGAAACACCATATATTTT; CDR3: CASSIWGLFGNTIYF
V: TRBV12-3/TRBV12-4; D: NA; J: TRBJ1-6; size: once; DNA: TGTGCCTCTAAGGGACAACTTAATTCACCCCTCCACTTT; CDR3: CASKGQLNSPLHF
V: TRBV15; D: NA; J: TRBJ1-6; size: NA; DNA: TGTGCCACCAGCAGTAGGAGCACCTATAATTCACCCCTCCACTTT; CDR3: CATSSRSTYNSPLHF
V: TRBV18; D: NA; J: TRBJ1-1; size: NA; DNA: TGTGCCAGCTCACCACTCGGGGGGAAGAACACTGAAGCTTTCTTT; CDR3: CASSPLGGKNTEAFF
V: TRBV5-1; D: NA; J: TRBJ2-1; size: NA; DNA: TGCGCCAGCAGCCCCGGGAGTCTTTCTTACAATGAGCAGTTCTTC; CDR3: CASSPGSLSYNEQFF
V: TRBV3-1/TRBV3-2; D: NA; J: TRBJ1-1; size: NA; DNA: TGTGCCAGCAGCCCGAGCGGGGGGCAGGGCACTGAAGCTTTCTTT; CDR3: CASSPSGGQGTEAFF
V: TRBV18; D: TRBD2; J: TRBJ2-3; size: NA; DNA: TGTGCCAGCTCACCACAGGCTAGCGGTGGGGATACGCAGTATTTT; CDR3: CASSPQASGGDTQYF
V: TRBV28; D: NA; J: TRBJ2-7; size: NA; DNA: TGTGCCAGCAGTCCCCCGGGATCCGGGTACGAGCAGTACTTC; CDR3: CASSPPGSGYEQYF
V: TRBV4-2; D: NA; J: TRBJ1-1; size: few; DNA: TGTGCCAGCAGCCAAGACCAGGGGAACACTGAAGCTTTCTTT; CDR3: CASSQDQGNTEAFF
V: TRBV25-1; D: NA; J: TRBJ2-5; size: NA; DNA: TGTGCCAGTCAACAGGGACAGACCCAGTACTTC; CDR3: CASQQGQTQYF
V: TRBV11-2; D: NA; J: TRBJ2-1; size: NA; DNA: TGTGCCAGCACCTATACCTCGGACTCGGGAGAGCAGTTCTTC; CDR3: CASTYTSDSGEQFF
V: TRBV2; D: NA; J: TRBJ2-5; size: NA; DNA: TGTGCCAATGGAGGGACAGCCGGGGAGACCCAGTACTTC; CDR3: CANGGTAGETQYF
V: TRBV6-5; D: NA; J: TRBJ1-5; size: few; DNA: TGTGCCACCAAGAGGGGGGGTGGCCAGCCCCAGCATTTT; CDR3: CATKRGGGQPQHF
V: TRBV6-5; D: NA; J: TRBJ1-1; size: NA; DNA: TGTGCCAGCAGTTATTCGAGGGTGAACACTGAAGCTTTCTTT; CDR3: CASSYSRVNTEAFF
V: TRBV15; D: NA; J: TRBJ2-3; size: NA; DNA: TGTGCCACCAGCAAACAGTGGACAGATACGCAGTATTTT; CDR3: CATSKQWTDTQYF
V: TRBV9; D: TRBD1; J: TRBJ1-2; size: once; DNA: TGTGCCAGCAGCGCAAGGGACAGGGCCTATGGCTACACCTTC; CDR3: CASSARDRAYGYTF